This TCR beta chain was identified in a study of CD8+CD57+ T cells in acquired aplastic anemia. Background on the study: Isolated CD4+ and CD8+ cells, once sorted, yielded DNA averaging around 3 ug.

All sequencing subjects had displayed CD8+CD57+ cell expansion on flow cytometry. Severe acquired aplastic anemia was present in every patient. This clonotype occurred many times. Its specificity is not known. Researchers used genomic DNA as the template to profile TCR beta VDJ and CDR3. TCRdb re-derived calls from the reads in MiXCR, one entry per CDR3 protein. Of around 430,000 distinct CDR3 sequences listed, approximately 33% are singletons. Study conclusions and caveats: In common between the patients and the controls were approximately 30 CD8+ CDR3 sequences. Any difference that existed in CD8+ Simpson's diversity between patients and controls was not significant.

The TCR was taken from a human donor with aplastic anemia. Sequencing used sorted CD4+, CD8+, or CD8+CD57+ T cells (not recorded which) from PBMCs.

The DNA for the CDR3 is TGCAGTGCCCGGACAGGGGCGGATGGCTACACCTTC. Translation gives CSARTGADGYTF. The chain recombines TRBV20-1 with TRBJ1-2, with TRBD1 matching over 9 bases. Germline V gene data show CDR1 as DFQATT and CDR2 as SNEGSKA (reference sequence). J gave up 6 bases and V 6 bases, and 5 bases lay outside the gene matches. The CDR3 totals 12 residues.